The clone carrying this TCR beta chain was seen a few times. Its antigen is not identified. This record comes from a study of graft-versus-host responses after intestinal transplantation. Overall study context: Transplants given to recipients were multivisceral, liver-intestinal, or isolated intestinal.

Looked up from germline, CDR1 is KGHSH and CDR2 is LQKENI. V was trimmed by 2 bases and J by 2 bases, leaving 7 bases between them. This CDR3 has 14 amino acids. Study-level findings and limits: The study associated peak circulating GvH clone levels with early post-transplant HvG declines. In patients with graft-donor T cell macrochimerism, allograft graft-versus-host to host-versus-graft clonal ratios were high. Recipient bone marrow held GvH clones, some seen earlier in ileum or blood.

Only in-frame clones appear in the TCRdb table, and some are missing; sequencing was by immunoSEQ multiplex PCR. The data show 130,000 or so clones, around nine tenths seen once. The sequence was collected from a human donor who received an intestinal transplant. The source was unstimulated CD4+ T cells sorted from spleen or lymph node cells, collected before intestinal transplant. The chain carries TRBV18 and TRBJ1-3; no reliable D call. DNA for the CDR3: TGTGCCAGCTCACCAGGGGAGGCTGGAAACACCATATATTTT. It specifies CASSPGEAGNTIYF.